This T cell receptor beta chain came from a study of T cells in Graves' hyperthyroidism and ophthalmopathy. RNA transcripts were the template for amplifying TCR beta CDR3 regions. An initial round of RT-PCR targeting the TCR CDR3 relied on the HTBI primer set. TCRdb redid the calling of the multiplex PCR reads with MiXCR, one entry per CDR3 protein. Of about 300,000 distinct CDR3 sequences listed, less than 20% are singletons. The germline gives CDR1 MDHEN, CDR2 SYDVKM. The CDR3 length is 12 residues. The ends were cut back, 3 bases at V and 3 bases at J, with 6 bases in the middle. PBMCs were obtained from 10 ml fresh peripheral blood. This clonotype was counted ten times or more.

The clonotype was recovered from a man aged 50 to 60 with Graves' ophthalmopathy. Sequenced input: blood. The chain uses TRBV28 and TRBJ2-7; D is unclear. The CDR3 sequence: CASSFQNYEQYF. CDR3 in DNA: TGTGCCAGCAGTTTTCAGAACTACGAGCAGTACTTC.